Each of the 29 T cell receptor beta chains below was sequenced from the same sample in a study of blood T cell repertoires in COVID-19. Measured with immunoSEQ multiplex PCR; TCRdb has only the in-frame clones, and not every one. The data contain about 130,000 clones, around three quarters of them singletons. Material for sequencing was peripheral blood. These TCRs come from a man aged 40-50 years with active or convalescent COVID-19.

The chain employs TRBV5-1 and TRBJ2-3; D may be TRBD1 (6 bases). The ends were cut back, 1 base at V and 3 bases at J, with 15 bases in the middle. This CDR3 is 16 amino acids long. CDR1 SGHRS and CDR2 YFSETQ come from the germline V gene. Written as DNA, the CDR3 is TGCGCCAGCAGCTTGTCAGGGGCCCCTCAAACAGATACGCAGTATTTT. It translates to CASSLSGAPQTDTQYF.

The chain carries TRBV25-1 and TRBJ1-2, with TRBD1 identical over 7 bases. The germline gives CDR1 MGHDK, CDR2 SYGVNS. The CDR3 has 15 amino acids. With 9 bases clipped from V and 5 bases from J, the junction kept 15 bases outside the gene matches. The CDR3 loop reads CASGVLTGTGYGYTF. The CDR3 nucleotides read TGTGCCAGTGGGGTGTTGACAGGGACGGGGTATGGCTACACCTTC.

J is TRBJ2-1 and V is TRBV5-1, with 10 bases lining up with TRBD1. The CDR3 has 14 amino acids. In germline, CDR1 is SGHRS, CDR2 YFSETQ. J gave up 6 bases and V 0 bases, and 0 bases lay outside the gene matches. CDR3 region: CASSLGTGGNEQFF. Here the CDR3 DNA reads TGCGCCAGCAGCTTGGGGACAGGGGGCAATGAGCAGTTCTTC.

This clone came up once. V is TRBV19 and J is TRBJ1-5; D remains ambiguous. The length of the CDR3 is 13 residues. The germline V gene has CDR1 LNHDA and CDR2 SQIVND (reference sequence). The V gene lost 3 bases and the J gene lost 5 bases, with 8 bases spanning the gap. CDR3 residues: CASSIRRDQPQHF. The CDR3 DNA sequence: TGTGCCAGTAGTATCCGGAGGGATCAGCCCCAGCATTTT.

The rearrangement uses TRBV28 and TRBJ2-1; 9 bases are a match to TRBD2. V shed 3 bases, J shed 2 bases, and the junction held 5 bases outside the gene matches. This CDR3 contains 16 residues. In germline, CDR1 is MDHEN, CDR2 SYDVKM. The CDR3 reads CASSLQSGGPYNEQFF. CDR3 DNA sequence: TGTGCCAGCAGTTTGCAAAGCGGGGGGCCCTACAATGAGCAGTTCTTC.

The chain links TRBV25-1 to TRBJ1-1; 9 bases fit TRBD1. Germline V lookup: CDR1 MGHDK, CDR2 SYGVNS. This CDR3 spans 16 amino acids. V dropped 2 bases and J dropped 4; count of bases not matched to a gene: 8. CDR3 DNA: TGTGCCAGCAGTGAAACCGACAGGGGGTGGGTCACTGAAGCTTTCTTT. Its translation is CASSETDRGWVTEAFF.

The V call is TRBV29-1, the J call TRBJ1-2, with D possibly TRBD1 on 6 matching bases. This CDR3 comprises 13 residues. Germline-derived CDR1 and CDR2 are SQVTM and ANQGSEA. V lost 2 bases to trimming and J lost 4 bases, with 11 bases between them. The CDR3 DNA follows: TGCAGCGTTGAAATGGACAGTCTCTATGGCTACACCTTC. This gives the protein CSVEMDSLYGYTF. The whole variable domain, filled in from reference TRBV29-1 and TRBJ1-2, reads SAVISQKPSRDICQRGTSLTIQCQVDSQVTMMFWYRQQPGQSLTLIATANQGSEATYESGFVIDKFPISRPNLTFSTLTVSNMSPEDSSIYLCSVEMDSLYGYTFGSGTRLTVV.

The chain couples TRBV9 to TRBJ2-1; a possible D gene is TRBD2 (5 bases). This CDR3 contains 15 residues. Trimming pared 0 bases from V and 6 bases from J, leaving 13 bases between. Germline CDR1 SGDLS, CDR2 YYNGEE. DNA for the CDR3: TGTGCCAGCAGCGTAGAGGGAGTAGCTAGCAATGAGCAGTTCTTC. It codes for CASSVEGVASNEQFF.

The genes are TRBV6-5 and TRBJ1-2, with D uncertain. The germline CDR1 and CDR2 sequences are MNHEY and SVGAGI. V was clipped by 7 bases and J by 2 bases, with 5 bases between them. This CDR3 is built from 11 residues. As DNA, the CDR3 is TGTGCCAGCAAGGAGAACTATGGCTACACCTTC. Translation: CASKENYGYTF.

The V call is TRBV27, the J call TRBJ1-5, with 7 bases identical to TRBD1. Unmatched junction bases numbered 6, after V lost 6 bases and J lost 10 bases. Germline values: CDR1 MNHEY, CDR2 SMNVEV (reference sequence). The CDR3 has 12 amino acids. The CDR3 region has the DNA TGTGCCAGCAGAACAGGGGCGGGTCCCCAGCATTTT. Amino acid sequence: CASRTGAGPQHF.

This chain connects TRBV24-1 to TRBJ2-5; D is ambiguous. CDR1 and CDR2 (germline): KGHDR, SFDVKD. With 7 bases removed from V and 5 bases from J, the gap between germline ends came to 7 bases. The CDR3 is made up of 11 amino acids. The CDR3 protein is CATSSVETQYF. DNA for the CDR3: TGTGCCACCAGCTCCGTGGAGACCCAGTACTTC.

This sequence joins TRBV27 and TRBJ1-1; D is undetermined. Trimming pared 2 bases from V and 3 bases from J, leaving 7 bases between. Germline CDR1 is MNHEY and CDR2 is SMNVEV (reference sequence). The CDR3 totals 13 residues. The CDR3 is CASSLEPDTEAFF. The CDR3 bases are TGTGCCAGCAGTTTAGAGCCTGACACTGAAGCTTTCTTT.

This chain links TRBV4-3 with TRBJ2-7, with D possibly matching TRBD1 (5 bases). Germline V CDR1 and CDR2: LGHNA, YSLEER. The V end was cut by 4 bases, the J end by 0 bases, with 13 bases between. This CDR3 has 15 amino acids. CDR3 in DNA: TGCGCCAGCAGCCGGGGATCAGGGTACTCCTACGAGCAGTACTTC. This codes for CASSRGSGYSYEQYF.

The chain recombines TRBV19 with TRBJ1-1, with 7 bases lining up with TRBD1. The germline V gene has CDR1 LNHDA and CDR2 SQIVND (reference sequence). This CDR3 region has 13 residues. With 8 bases clipped from V and 3 bases from J, the junction kept 6 bases outside the gene matches. In DNA, the CDR3 is TGTGCCAGTTCTTGGGACAGCTACACTGAAGCTTTCTTT. As protein: CASSWDSYTEAFF.

The gene calls are TRBV4-3 and TRBJ2-3; D not certain. The CDR3 runs to 18 residues. The V end lost 0 bases, the J end lost 8 bases, and 24 bases lay between the germline ends. From germline, CDR1 is LGHNA and CDR2 YSLEER. Here the CDR3 DNA reads TGCGCCAGCAGCCAAGATGCGGCCCCCACCCCGTGGGTGGGTACGCAGTATTTT. It codes for CASSQDAAPTPWVGTQYF.

The chain is built from TRBV29-1 and TRBJ1-2; 7 bases align to TRBD1. J was trimmed by 3 bases and V by 4 bases; bases with no gene match: 5. CDR1 SQVTM and CDR2 ANQGSEA come from the germline V gene. The CDR3 is made up of 13 amino acids. The CDR3 region is CSVARDRYYGYTF. The CDR3 DNA sequence: TGCAGCGTTGCCCGGGACAGATACTATGGCTACACCTTC.

This chain connects TRBV3-1 (or the pseudogene TRBV3-2) to TRBJ2-5; tentatively, D is TRBD2 (6 bases). Germline V gene lookup returns CDR1 LGHDT and CDR2 YNNKEL (reference sequence). The CDR3 is 15 residues long. Trimming cost V 4 bases and J 3 bases, with 15 bases left between them. The CDR3 loop reads CASSPFSGTKETQYF. CDR3 nucleotide sequence: TGTGCCAGCAGCCCCTTTAGCGGAACAAAAGAGACCCAGTACTTC.

This clone has just a few counts. The chain employs TRBV5-1 and TRBJ2-5; D may be TRBD2 (6 bases). Trimming left V 3 bases short and J 7 bases short, with 19 bases between. The CDR3 runs 15 residues. Per germline, CDR1 SGHRS and CDR2 YFSETQ. The CDR3 DNA reads TGCGCCAGCAGCTCCGTCCTCGGGGACGGGGGGACCCAGTACTTC. Its translation is CASSSVLGDGGTQYF.

This clone has a handful of counts. The J gene is TRBJ2-2, the V gene TRBV7-3; D may be TRBD1 (7 bases). V was clipped by 7 bases and J by 8 bases, with 17 bases between them. The CDR3 has 14 residues. The germline V gene has CDR1 SGHTA and CDR2 FQGTGA. CDR3 coding DNA: TGTGCCAGCACCCCCCAGGGGGGCTTGGGGGAGCTGTTTTTT. Amino acids: CASTPQGGLGELFF.

The genes are TRBV9 and TRBJ2-1; TRBD2 matches 9 bases. With V trimmed by 4 bases and J by 4 bases, 9 bases remained unmatched. The length of the CDR3 is 16 residues. The germline V gene encodes CDR1 SGDLS and CDR2 YYNGEE. CDR3 in amino acids: CASSQMGLAFYNEQFF. Written as DNA, the CDR3 is TGTGCCAGCAGCCAAATGGGACTAGCCTTTTACAATGAGCAGTTCTTC.

This chain uses TRBV19 with TRBJ1-5; 7 bases map to TRBD1. V dropped 4 bases and J dropped 2; count of bases not matched to a gene: 2. CDR1 LNHDA and CDR2 SQIVND come from the germline V gene (reference sequence). The CDR3 covers 14 residues. CDR3 coding DNA: TGTGCCAGTAGTAAGGGGGCGGGCAATCAGCCCCAGCATTTT. This gives the protein CASSKGAGNQPQHF.

This chain links TRBV5-1 with TRBJ2-1; 9 bases map to TRBD2. CDR1 is SGHRS, CDR2 YFSETQ, per germline. The junction had 12 bases not matched to a gene; V was cut back by 4 bases and J by 1 base. This CDR3 comprises 18 residues. Here the CDR3 DNA reads TGCGCCAGCAGCCCCGGGACTAGCCATACTATTTCCTACAATGAGCAGTTCTTC. Its translation: CASSPGTSHTISYNEQFF.

The V and J genes are TRBV5-1 and TRBJ1-2; D not resolved. V was shortened by 4 bases and J by 4 bases, with 14 bases between the two germline ends. The CDR3 length is 14 residues. The germline V gene encodes CDR1 SGHRS and CDR2 YFSETQ. DNA of the CDR3: TGCGCCAGCAGCCCAGACGTGGAGGGCTATGGCTACACCTTC. Its protein is CASSPDVEGYGYTF.

V is TRBV25-1 and J is TRBJ1-1; 9 nucleotides align to TRBD1. Germline CDR1 reads MGHDK; CDR2 reads SYGVNS. This CDR3 region has 15 residues. Trimming took 2 bases from V and 5 from J; bases not matched to a gene: 6. CDR3 DNA: TGTGCCAGCAGTGAAAGACAGGGGGGCGTTACTGAAGCTTTCTTT. The encoded protein is CASSERQGGVTEAFF.

As DNA, the CDR3 is TGCGCCAGCAGCTTGGAAGCCCGGAACACTGAAGCTTTCTTT. The encoded protein is CASSLEARNTEAFF. V and J are TRBV5-1 and TRBJ1-1; D not resolved. From germline, CDR1 is SGHRS and CDR2 YFSETQ. The CDR3 length is 14 residues. V lost 0 bases and J lost 1, with 7 bases in between. Complete variable domain (other parts from reference TRBV5-1 and TRBJ1-1): KAGVTQTPRYLIKTRGQQVTLSCSPISGHRSVSWYQQTPGQGLQFLFEYFSETQRNKGNFPGRFSGRQFSNSRSEMNVSTLELGDSALYLCASSLEARNTEAFFGQGTRLTVV.

J is TRBJ1-3 and V is TRBV30, with TRBD1 matching over 7 bases. Trimming took 3 bases from V and 2 from J; bases not matched to a gene: 7. This CDR3 spans 15 amino acids. Germline V gives CDR1 GTSNPN, CDR2 SVGIG (reference sequence). CDR3 coding DNA: TGTGCCTGGAGCAGGACTCAGGGGGCTGGAAACACCATATATTTT. Amino acid sequence: CAWSRTQGAGNTIYF.

The chain uses TRBV7-2 and TRBJ1-2, with 7 bases that match TRBD1. Germline V gene lookup returns CDR1 SGHTA and CDR2 FQGNSA. V shed 5 bases and J 4 bases; nucleotides not matched to a gene: 7. This CDR3 spans 14 amino acids. The chain's CDR3 is CASSPQGQSYGYTF. The CDR3 DNA sequence: TGTGCCAGCAGCCCACAGGGGCAGAGCTATGGCTACACCTTC.

The chain uses TRBV4-3 and TRBJ2-2; possibly TRBD1 for D (5 bases). Germline CDR1 and CDR2: LGHNA and YSLEER. V shed 0 bases and J shed 5 bases, with 13 bases lying between them. The CDR3 totals 16 residues. The CDR3 spells CASSQDRGVGTGELFF. As DNA, the CDR3 is TGCGCCAGCAGCCAAGATAGGGGCGTGGGAACCGGGGAGCTGTTTTTT.

The chain links TRBV24-1 to TRBJ2-2; D unresolved. Deletions cut 6 bases from V and 0 bases from J, with 7 bases between. The length of the CDR3 is 14 residues. CDR1 is KGHDR and CDR2 is SFDVKD in the germline V gene. The chain's CDR3 is CATSSYSNTGELFF. Here the CDR3 DNA reads TGTGCCACCAGTTCGTACTCGAACACCGGGGAGCTGTTTTTT.